This is a list of T cell receptor beta chains from one sample in a study of vaccination effects on CD4 cells after COVID-19. Assay: immunoSEQ multiplex PCR; the TCRdb copy retains only in-frame clones and omits some. The sample gives more than 12,000 clones, around 70% of which show up once; roughly 9.7% is in the top ten. Their antigens remain unidentified. Material: CD4+ T cells from PBMCs cultured with SARS-CoV-2 spike peptides, obtained after COVID-19 vaccination. Receptor source: a human donor who received a COVID-19 vaccine. Each CDR3 is given with its conserved first and last residue. Each record gives: V gene, clone size, J gene, D gene, CDR3 DNA, CDR3 protein. The D gene is left open where the match is weak. A clone size is listed for some rows: how often the clone was seen (once, few, many), or a class if it is expanded.

v_call: TRBV3-1/TRBV3-2
clone_size: medium-sized
j_call: TRBJ2-3
d_call: .
cdr3_nt: TGTGCCAGCAGCAACACAGATACGCAGTATTTT
cdr3_aa: CASSNTDTQYF

v_call: TRBV28
clone_size: .
j_call: TRBJ2-1
d_call: TRBD2
cdr3_nt: TGTGCCAGCAGTCCGTGGGCTAGCGGGAGACCCCATGAGCAGTTCTTC
cdr3_aa: CASSPWASGRPHEQFF

v_call: TRBV7-2
clone_size: .
j_call: TRBJ1-3
d_call: .
cdr3_nt: TGTGCCAGCAGCTTAGCAGGGGTGTCGGGAAACACCATATATTTT
cdr3_aa: CASSLAGVSGNTIYF

v_call: TRBV27
clone_size: .
j_call: TRBJ2-7
d_call: TRBD1
cdr3_nt: TGTGCCAGCACCATGACAGGGGCGTCCTACGAGCAGTACTTC
cdr3_aa: CASTMTGASYEQYF

v_call: TRBV5-1
clone_size: .
j_call: TRBJ2-1
d_call: TRBD1
cdr3_nt: TGCGCCAGCAGCTTGGATTGGGACAGGGTAAACAATGAGCAGTTCTTC
cdr3_aa: CASSLDWDRVNNEQFF

v_call: TRBV28
clone_size: .
j_call: TRBJ1-2
d_call: TRBD1
cdr3_nt: TGTGCCAGCAGCAGTGGACAGGGCGGTGGCTACACCTTC
cdr3_aa: CASSSGQGGGYTF

v_call: TRBV19
clone_size: .
j_call: TRBJ2-7
d_call: TRBD2
cdr3_nt: TGTGCCAGCAGGACTAGCGGGGGACCCTACGAGCAGTACTTC
cdr3_aa: CASRTSGGPYEQYF

v_call: TRBV5-4
clone_size: once
j_call: TRBJ2-2
d_call: .
cdr3_nt: TGTGCCAGCAGCTTGGCCGGCATGGACACCGGGGAGCTGTTTTTT
cdr3_aa: CASSLAGMDTGELFF

v_call: TRBV10-3
clone_size: .
j_call: TRBJ2-5
d_call: .
cdr3_nt: TGTGCCATCAACCGGGACACTAATCAAGAGACCCAGTACTTC
cdr3_aa: CAINRDTNQETQYF

v_call: TRBV27
clone_size: .
j_call: TRBJ1-2
d_call: .
cdr3_nt: TGTGCCAGCAGTTACCCGGGGGGCAGGGGCTACACCTTC
cdr3_aa: CASSYPGGRGYTF